This paragraph reports one T cell receptor beta chain. Its binding antigen is unknown. Base-call qualities are not available, and no considerably larger clone is one nucleotide away. TCR CDR3 regions were amplified from genomic DNA by multiplex PCR using the deep immunoSEQ assay. Extracted genomic DNA from each cell subset was spread evenly across all wells of several immunoSEQ 96-well plates, with each plate serving as a replicate. Each replicate PCR for sorted subsets received about 210 ng genomic DNA, equal to roughly 33,000 T cell genomes. Purified libraries were measured with a Qubit 3.0 fluorometer, size-checked on a Bioanalyzer 2100, and measured again with the KAPA Library Quantification kit. Each immunoSEQ 96-well plate was sequenced on its own single-read 150-cycle Illumina NextSeq 550 flow cell. As for the original processing: Because only junctional sequences without quality scores were contained in the immunoSEQ output, filtering matching that applied to full-length reads could not be performed. To assign V/J genes and CDR3, sequences were annotated using PyIR, a Python wrapper for IgBLAST v1.9, with IMGT germline references. Reads were removed for weak V/J assignments (E-value above 1e-6), missing CDR3, stop codons, out-of-frame junctions, or ambiguous translated residues. V3J clonotypes were defined as sequences sharing the same inferred V gene, J gene, and CDR3 amino acid sequence. The percentage overlap between two repertoires was calculated by dividing the number of shared unique clonotypes by the size of the smaller repertoire. Three approaches were used to assess repertoire richness: RTK rarefaction, the Chao1 estimator, and Recon v2.1 estimates of unobserved clonotypes. Generation probabilities were computed with OLGA for all TCRbeta clonotypes obtained by the gDNA method from four donors. The immuneACCESS repertoire file appears here via TCRdb, limited to in-frame rearrangements. These files lack a portion of the clones; in checked studies, under half of the deficit traces to unresolved V genes, and the cause of the others is not known. V, J and clone size derive from that table, while D and trimming were established from the DNA sequence. This sample holds about 680,000 clones; around 73% were observed only once. The top ten hold under 2% of the sample.

The record originates from a study of shared clonotypes between healthy human individuals (dated by TCRdb to the early 2020s). Study-wide context: A couple of women and a few men aged 18 to 49 years were included in the cohort. For each donor, CD4 naive and CD4 memory were each given three plates, CD8 naive was given two plates, and CD8 memory was given one plate. To estimate repertoire size and how much clonotype sharing occurs between individuals, the study deeply sequenced the blood TCR repertoires of five healthy adults. To increase sequencing depth and limit assay-specific biases, TCR repertoire library preparation and sequencing were carried out by different laboratories using diverse techniques. Between about 0.94 and 10 billion PBMCs per donor were obtained by leukapheresis. Here is what the overall study found, with its caveats: Approximately 5% of naive CD4, 3.5% of naive CD8, 2.3% of memory CD4, and 0.4% of memory CD8 clonotypes were shared across several donors. Because the study included a small number of donors, the genetic and exposure-history diversity represented was limited. Even with the large sequencing depth, rarefaction of the sorted-subset datasets indicated that sequencing was incomplete. Clonotypes shared by all four sorted-subset donors showed higher generation probabilities than non-shared clonotypes. Sampling was limited to blood, and TCR repertoires in tissue likely differ from TCR repertoires in blood. Based on pairwise subsampling, the degree of clonotype sharing among donors was expected to be affected by sequencing depth. Naive subsets generally had larger estimated clonotype richness than memory subsets did.

From its cysteine to its phenylalanine, the CDR3 spans 16 amino acids. Of the read, only the CDR3 DNA is kept; its 48 bases are in frame from base 1. The germline V gene gives CDR1 as SGHTA and CDR2 as FQGNSA. V is cut back by 4 bases and J by 4 bases, with 8 bases in the junction unmatched. The donors were healthy, HIV-negative adults with no recently reported acute infections or vaccinations. All donors were Caucasian adults living in Nashville, Tennessee, USA. CD4+ T cells were enriched by magnetic negative selection, after which naive cells were positively selected on CD45RA and the negative fraction was taken as the memory subset. After blood collection by leukapheresis, PBMCs were isolated using Ficoll-Histopaque density gradient centrifugation and then cryopreserved in the vapor phase of liquid nitrogen. Analytical flow cytometry was used to check the purity and quantity of each magnetically sorted T cell population. Genomic DNA was isolated from every sorted fraction and measured by UV absorbance on a Nanodrop 2000c.

This clonotype was sampled from a woman in her 30s in good health. Here the chain combines TRBV7-2 and TRBJ2-5; TRBD1 agrees with 11 junctional bases. Material for sequencing was memory CD4+ T cells sorted from blood. Explained via the paper, the cell subset or site label denotes: CD45RA-negative fraction. The CDR3 in this case is CASSSRTGGAVETQYF. In nucleotides, the sequence is TGTGCCAGCAGCTCCCGGACAGGGGGCGCGGTAGAGACCCAGTACTTC.